Listed here are 15 T cell receptor beta chains from one sample, sequenced in a study of Graves' ophthalmopathy and Graves' hyperthyroidism. TCR beta CDR3 regions were amplified from RNA transcripts. Scientists carried out first-round RT-PCR using HTBI primers and then a second-round multiplex PCR. TCRdb itself ran the multiplex PCR reads through MiXCR, one entry per CDR3 protein. The table has roughly 400,000 distinct CDR3 sequences, about 16% seen once. Sample: peripheral blood. The receptors were sampled from a woman aged 18 to 35 with Graves' ophthalmopathy.

This clonotype was counted at least ten times. V usage is TRBV7-2 and J usage is TRBJ2-7, with D possibly matching TRBD1 (6 bases). V shed 4 bases and J shed 4 bases, with 17 bases lying between them. The CDR3 is 15 amino acids. CDR1 is SGHTA and CDR2 is FQGNSA in the germline V gene. The CDR3 DNA reads TGTGCCAGCAGCTCGACAGGCAGGAAGGGGTACGAGCAGTACTTC. Its protein is CASSSTGRKGYEQYF.

This clonotype was seen repeatedly, ten times or more. The chain has TRBV28 and TRBJ1-1; tentative D call: TRBD1 (6 bases). Trimming cost V 6 bases and J 5 bases, with 13 bases left between them. Germline CDR1 is MDHEN and CDR2 is SYDVKM. The CDR3 consists of 13 residues. CDR3 DNA: TGTGCCAGCAGGAAAACAGGGTCGACTGAAGCTTTCTTT. Its protein product is CASRKTGSTEAFF.

Concerning this clonotype: A much larger clone differs from this one at a single base, so this may be a read error. This chain's CDR3 is CASSYAGGSGPQHF. CDR3 coding DNA: TGTGCCAGCAGCTACGCAGGGGGGTCCGGGCCCCAGCATTTT. J is TRBJ1-5 and V is TRBV7-9; 7 bases map to TRBD1. Germline lookup yields CDR1 SEHNR and CDR2 FQNEAQ (reference sequence). Losses at the gene ends were 4 bases for V and 9 bases for J; bases not matched to a gene: 9. The CDR3 has 14 amino acids.

In its sample, this clonotype was seen many times. V usage is TRBV28 and J usage is TRBJ2-6; unclear D gene. Germline CDR1 MDHEN, CDR2 SYDVKM. V shed 6 bases and J shed 4 bases, with 22 bases lying between them. The CDR3 is 18 residues long. The CDR3 loop is CASSSTPMSRPGANVLTF. The CDR3 DNA reads TGTGCCAGCAGCTCTACGCCGATGTCCCGTCCCGGGGCCAACGTCCTGACTTTC.

The genes are TRBV29-1 and TRBJ2-7; tentative D call: TRBD1 (5 bases). The V end was cut by 0 bases, the J end by 2 bases, with 11 bases between. CDR3 size: 14 residues. In germline, CDR1 is SQVTM, CDR2 ANQGSEA. DNA of the CDR3: TGCAGCGTTGAAGACCCGACAGCTCCCTACGAGCAGTACTTC. Its translation: CSVEDPTAPYEQYF.

In its sample, this clonotype was seen many times. The chain is built from TRBV19 and TRBJ1-5; D not certain. Trimming left V 3 bases short and J 1 base short, with 13 bases between. There are 16 residues in the CDR3. Germline assignment: CDR1 LNHDA and CDR2 SQIVND (reference sequence). As DNA, the CDR3 is TGTGCCAGTAGTATTCGAGGGCTTGCGAGCAATCAGCCCCAGCATTTT. This encodes CASSIRGLASNQPQHF.

This clonotype was recorded at least ten times. The genes are TRBV15 and TRBJ1-2; 7 nucleotides agree with TRBD1. The CDR3 has 14 amino acids. J was trimmed by 7 bases and V by 1 base; bases with no gene match: 6. Germline V gives CDR1 LNHNV, CDR2 YYDKDF (reference sequence). This CDR3 is CATSRADREVGYTF. The CDR3 bases are TGTGCCACCAGCAGAGCCGACAGGGAAGTTGGCTACACCTTC.

The chain uses TRBV7-2 and TRBJ2-5; 9 positions agree with TRBD2. Germline lookup yields CDR1 SGHTA and CDR2 FQGNSA. V trimming: 5 bases; J trimming: 5 bases; junction bases outside the gene matches: 3. This CDR3 has 13 residues. The CDR3 protein is CASSVTSGETQYF. The CDR3 bases are TGTGCCAGCAGCGTAACTAGCGGGGAGACCCAGTACTTC.

This clonotype was seen more than once but under ten times. The J gene is TRBJ1-1, the V gene TRBV6-1; D call uncertain. CDR1 and CDR2 from the germline V gene are MNHNS and SASEGT. The length of the CDR3 is 14 residues. The ends were cut back, 6 bases at V and 4 bases at J, with 15 bases in the middle. CDR3 sequence reads: CASRTDMSGTEAFF. CDR3 nucleotides: TGTGCCAGCAGAACCGACATGTCAGGCACTGAAGCTTTCTTT.

This clonotype was found many times. This sequence joins TRBV28 and TRBJ2-5; no definite D call. Germline CDR1 is MDHEN and CDR2 is SYDVKM. Trimming removed 5 bases at V and 4 bases at J, with 11 bases between. The CDR3 has 13 amino acids. The CDR3 nucleotides read TGTGCCAGCAGTCCCCAGATCATAGAGACCCAGTACTTC. It is translated as CASSPQIIETQYF.

This clonotype was counted at least ten times. One end of the junction does not line up with germline, which may come from a read error. The chain carries TRBV5-1 and TRBJ2-5; D is perhaps TRBD1 (6 bases). CDR3 length equals 16 residues. The V gene's germline CDR1 is SGHRS and CDR2 YFSETQ. The CDR3 DNA reads TGCGCCAGCAGCACCTCAAGACAGGCCCCCCAGGTGACCCCGTACTTC. Translated, it gives CASSTSRQAPQVTPYF.

This clonotype was detected many times. This sequence joins TRBV19 and TRBJ2-5, with TRBD1 as a possible D gene (5 bases). Between the trimmed V and J ends, which lost 1 base and 1 base, there was a span of 10 bases. The germline gives CDR1 LNHDA, CDR2 SQIVND (reference sequence). This CDR3 is built from 15 residues. The CDR3 nucleotides are TGTGCCAGTAGTATAGGAACAGGCGCCCAAGAGACCCAGTACTTC. It specifies CASSIGTGAQETQYF. Using reference TRBV19 and TRBJ2-5 for the parts outside the CDR3, the full variable domain is DGGITQSPKYLFRKEGQNVTLSCEQNLNHDAMYWYRQDPGQGLRLIYYSQIVNDFQKGDIAEGYSVSREKKESFPLTVTSAQKNPTAFYLCASSIGTGAQETQYFGPGTRLLVL.

In its sample, this clonotype was seen many times. In DNA, the CDR3 is TGTGCCAGCAGCCAACGGTACGAGCAGTACTTC. It encodes CASSQRYEQYF. The chain recombines TRBV6-2 or TRBV6-3 with TRBJ2-7; no definite D call. The CDR3 extends over 11 amino acids. Germline-derived CDR1 and CDR2 are MNHEY and SVGEGT. Trimming took 6 bases from V and 4 from J, leaving 7 bases between them.

This clonotype came up many times. The chain has TRBV6-2 or TRBV6-3 and TRBJ2-2; D uncertain. The germline gives CDR1 MNHEY, CDR2 SVGEGT. Trimming shortened V by 7 bases and J by 9 bases, and 12 bases separated the two germline ends. The CDR3 loop spans 12 amino acids. The CDR3 DNA reads as TGTGCCAGCACCCCCCCTGGAAGGGAGCTGTTTTTT. Its translation: CASTPPGRELFF.

This clonotype was counted at least ten times. The rearrangement uses TRBV10-3 and TRBJ2-7; no reliable D call. The CDR3 is 12 amino acids. V lost 2 bases, J lost 7 bases, and 9 bases lay in between. Germline V gene data show CDR1 as ENHRY and CDR2 as SYGVKD. CDR3 bases: TGTGCCATCAGTGAGCGCTTTCGGGAGCAGTACTTC. Residues: CAISERFREQYF.